This passage covers 22 T cell receptor beta chains from one sample sequenced in a study of T cell clonotyping in hematopoietic cell transplantation. Clones were read by immunoSEQ multiplex PCR, and TCRdb kept only the in-frame ones, dropping some. In the table there are tens of thousands of clones, 70% to 90% of which are singletons. As to time point: recipient sample about 28 days before transplant, after cytoreduction. The source material was peripheral blood mononuclear cells, sampled before stem cell transplant. The receptors were sampled from a man in his fifties or sixties with biphenotypic leukemia. Some clones in this sample may be carry-over from other donors' samples.

The CDR3 bases are TGTGCCAGCAGTCCAGGCGGGAGGGCGAACACCGGGGAGCTGTTTTTT. Translated, it gives CASSPGGRANTGELFF. The genes are TRBV28 and TRBJ2-2; 9 bases map to TRBD2. The trim removed 5 bases at V and 0 bases at J, leaving 4 bases unmatched. The CDR3 totals 16 residues. Germline V gene data show CDR1 as MDHEN and CDR2 as SYDVKM.

V and J are TRBV7-2 and TRBJ2-7; 13 positions match TRBD2. The CDR3 has 17 amino acids. The germline V gene encodes CDR1 SGHTA and CDR2 FQGNSA. The ends lost 0 bases at V and 5 bases at J; junction bases unmatched: 7. CDR3 nucleotide sequence: TGTGCCAGCAGCTTAGCCCAAGGACTAGCGGGAGTCAACGAGCAGTACTTC. This sequence encodes CASSLAQGLAGVNEQYF.

The V call is TRBV7-3, the J call TRBJ2-2; D gene ambiguous. The CDR3 extends over 12 amino acids. Trimming removed 5 bases at V and 5 bases at J, with 6 bases between. CDR1 is SGHTA, CDR2 FQGTGA, per germline. DNA for the CDR3: TGTGCCAGCAGCCTCTTGACCGGGGAGCTGTTTTTT. Translation gives CASSLLTGELFF.

This sequence joins TRBV6-6 and TRBJ2-7; TRBD2 agrees at 7 bases. Trimming at V came to 5 bases and at J to 1 base, leaving 5 bases not matched to a gene. This CDR3 is 14 amino acids long. Germline V lookup: CDR1 MNHNY, CDR2 SVGAGI (reference sequence). CDR3 loop: CASSPGEGSYEQYF. CDR3 nucleotides: TGTGCCAGCAGTCCCGGGGAGGGGTCCTACGAGCAGTACTTC.

The chain has TRBV19 and TRBJ2-1, with 14 bases identical to TRBD2. Germline V gene sequence: CDR1 LNHDA, CDR2 SQIVND (reference sequence). The CDR3 has 14 residues. J lost 6 bases, V lost 6 bases, and 1 base had no gene match. CDR3 bases: TGTGCCAGTAGCGGACTAGCGGGAGGCAATGAGCAGTTCTTC. It translates to CASSGLAGGNEQFF.

The rearrangement links TRBV5-1 to TRBJ2-5; TRBD1 aligns across 8 bases. CDR1 SGHRS and CDR2 YFSETQ come from the germline V gene. The CDR3 spans 13 residues. Losses at the gene ends were 6 bases for V and 5 bases for J; bases not matched to a gene: 6. The CDR3 nucleotides are TGCGCCAGCACATTGGACAGGGCTGAGACCCAGTACTTC. Its protein product is CASTLDRAETQYF.

This chain joins TRBV5-6 and TRBJ2-7, with D tentatively TRBD2 (5 bases). Trimming pared 4 bases from V and 0 bases from J, leaving 14 bases between. Germline V gene data show CDR1 as SGHDT and CDR2 as YYEEEE. This CDR3 contains 15 residues. The CDR3 here is CASSPVAGGSYEQYF. CDR3 DNA sequence: TGTGCCAGCAGCCCGGTGGCGGGCGGCTCCTACGAGCAGTACTTC. Together with reference TRBV5-6 and TRBJ2-7, the CDR3 gives the full variable domain: DAGVTQSPTHLIKTRGQQVTLRCSPKSGHDTVSWYQQALGQGPQFIFQYYEEEERQRGNFPDRFSGHQFPNYSSELNVNALLLGDSALYLCASSPVAGGSYEQYFGPGTRLTVT.

V usage is TRBV7-9 and J usage is TRBJ1-1; maybe TRBD1 (6 bases). V was clipped by 1 base and J by 10 bases, with 10 bases between them. Germline V CDR1 and CDR2: SEHNR, FQNEAQ (reference sequence). The CDR3 length is 12 residues. The CDR3 loop reads CASSLDRAGAFF. CDR3 DNA: TGTGCCAGCAGCTTAGACAGGGCGGGAGCTTTCTTT.

A single count supports this clone. The rearrangement joins TRBV4-2 to TRBJ1-2; tentatively, D is TRBD1 (5 bases). The germline CDR1 and CDR2 sequences are LGHNA and YNFKEQ. The V gene lost 0 bases and the J gene lost 5 bases, with 10 bases spanning the gap. The CDR3 has 14 amino acids. The CDR3 DNA reads TGTGCCAGCAGCCAAGAAGACAGAGGTTATGGCTACACCTTC. This translates into CASSQEDRGYGYTF.

The gene calls are TRBV30 and TRBJ1-5; 7 nucleotides align to TRBD1. With V trimmed by 0 bases and J by 6 bases, 5 bases remained unmatched. Germline V CDR1 and CDR2: GTSNPN, SVGIG (reference sequence). The CDR3 has 14 residues. CDR3 in amino acids: CAWSVQQGSQPQHF. The CDR3 nucleotides read TGTGCCTGGAGTGTACAACAGGGGAGTCAGCCCCAGCATTTT.

The gene calls are TRBV28 and TRBJ2-7; D ambiguous. Per the germline V gene, CDR1 is MDHEN and CDR2 is SYDVKM. V was clipped by 1 base and J by 4 bases, with 5 bases between them. The CDR3 has 12 residues. CDR3 nucleotides: TGTGCCAGCAGTTTATATGAGTACGAGCAGTACTTC. This encodes CASSLYEYEQYF. The whole variable domain, filled in from reference TRBV28 and TRBJ2-7, reads DVKVTQSSRYLVKRTGEKVFLECVQDMDHENMFWYRQDPGLGLRLIYFSYDVKMKEKGDIPEGYSVSREKKERFSLILESASTNQTSMYLCASSLYEYEQYFGPGTRLTVT.

The CDR3 here is CAWRAPRWGSQTQYF. The CDR3 DNA reads TGTGCCTGGAGGGCTCCCCGGTGGGGCAGCCAGACCCAGTACTTC. This chain connects TRBV30 to TRBJ2-5; D perhaps matches TRBD1 (5 bases). This CDR3 has 15 amino acids. V was pared by 3 bases and J by 6 bases, with 20 bases between. Per the germline V gene, CDR1 is GTSNPN and CDR2 is SVGIG (reference sequence).

V and J are TRBV20-1 and TRBJ1-2; D not resolved. Germline loops: CDR1 DFQATT, CDR2 SNEGSKA (reference sequence). CDR3 length: 10 amino acids. Trimming left V 3 bases short and J 5 bases short, with 4 bases between. The chain's CDR3 is CSARVYGYTF. The CDR3 DNA sequence: TGCAGTGCTAGGGTGTATGGCTACACCTTC.

This sequence joins TRBV7-6 and TRBJ2-3; 7 nucleotides line up with TRBD2. The germline V gene has CDR1 SGHVS and CDR2 FNYEAQ. The V gene end was trimmed by 3 bases and the J gene end by 1 base; junction bases not matched to a gene: 1. The CDR3 spans 14 residues. The CDR3 is CASSFLAGTDTQYF. CDR3 sequence (DNA): TGTGCCAGCAGCTTTCTAGCGGGCACAGATACGCAGTATTTT.

In its sample, this clone was seen a few times. This sequence joins TRBV11-3 and TRBJ2-7; 9 nucleotides match TRBD2. The junction had 11 bases not matched to a gene; V was cut back by 4 bases and J by 7 bases. The CDR3 length is 15 residues. Germline lookup yields CDR1 SGHNT and CDR2 YENEEA. This chain's CDR3 is CASSSTSGLSREQYF. Written as DNA, the CDR3 is TGTGCCAGCAGCTCGACTAGCGGACTGTCTCGGGAGCAGTACTTC.

This clone rates as medium-sized. The J gene is TRBJ2-2, the V gene TRBV6-5; D unclear. This CDR3 is 15 amino acids long. The germline CDR1 and CDR2 sequences are MNHEY and SVGAGI. V gave up 5 bases and J gave up 10 bases, with 20 bases separating them. CDR3 DNA sequence: TGTGCCAGCAGTCGGTTTGGCAGTTCGCGCGCGGAGCTGTTTTTT. Translating it yields CASSRFGSSRAELFF.

The chain carries TRBV30 and TRBJ1-2; D not certain. The CDR3 totals 15 residues. V lost 0 bases, J lost 6 bases, and 17 bases lay in between. CDR1 GTSNPN and CDR2 SVGIG come from the germline V gene (reference sequence). The CDR3 is CAWSVLIGGSDGYTF. The CDR3 DNA follows: TGTGCCTGGAGTGTACTTATAGGAGGGAGCGATGGCTACACCTTC.

This clone was counted a single time. The rearrangement joins TRBV6-6 to TRBJ1-5; no firm D call. The CDR3 is 14 amino acids. Trimming removed 2 bases from V and 2 bases from J, with 7 bases in between. CDR1 is MNHNY and CDR2 is SVGAGI in the germline V gene (reference sequence). CDR3 coding DNA: TGTGCCAGCAGTTACCTGAGAGGCAATCAGCCCCAGCATTTT. Its protein is CASSYLRGNQPQHF.

The chain combines TRBV30 with TRBJ1-4; D unresolved. The CDR3 contains 14 residues. Germline CDR1 and CDR2: GTSNPN and SVGIG (reference sequence). V lost 0 bases to trimming and J lost 3 bases, with 8 bases between them. The CDR3 sequence is CAWSVGIPNEKLFF. Written as DNA, the CDR3 is TGTGCCTGGAGTGTTGGCATCCCTAATGAAAAACTGTTTTTT.

This clone has a single count. The rearrangement joins TRBV7-2 to TRBJ1-2, with 7 bases aligning to TRBD1. The CDR3 sequence is 13 residues long. V lost 1 base to trimming and J lost 5 bases; unmatched junction nucleotides: 1. Per the germline V gene, CDR1 is SGHTA and CDR2 is FQGNSA. CDR3 protein: CASSLDRGYGYTF. The CDR3, as DNA: TGTGCCAGCAGCTTAGACAGGGGTTATGGCTACACCTTC. The full variable domain, its missing parts supplied by reference TRBV7-2 and TRBJ1-2, is GAGVSQSPSNKVTEKGKDVELRCDPISGHTALYWYRQSLGQGLEFLIYFQGNSAPDKSGLPSDRFSAERTGGSVSTLTIQRTQQEDSAVYLCASSLDRGYGYTFGSGTRLTVV.

This sequence joins TRBV9 and TRBJ1-1; unclear D gene. The germline V and J ends were trimmed by 4 bases and 0 bases, with 10 bases remaining between them. This CDR3 region has 14 residues. Looked up from germline, CDR1 is SGDLS and CDR2 is YYNGEE. CDR3: CASSRNNMNTEAFF. In DNA form, the CDR3 reads TGTGCCAGCAGCAGGAACAACATGAACACTGAAGCTTTCTTT. The full variable domain, with the rest looked up from reference TRBV9 and TRBJ1-1, is DSGVTQTPKHLITATGQRVTLRCSPRSGDLSVYWYQQSLDQGLQFLIQYYNGEERAKGNILERFSAQQFPDLHSELNLSSLELGDSALYFCASSRNNMNTEAFFGQGTRLTVV.

The V call is TRBV28, the J call TRBJ2-3, with D uncertain. CDR1 and CDR2 (germline): MDHEN, SYDVKM. Deletions cut 5 bases from V and 1 base from J, with 13 bases between. The CDR3 extends over 15 amino acids. In DNA, the CDR3 is TGTGCCAGCAGTCCCCGTCGTGGCCGCACAGATACGCAGTATTTT. It codes for CASSPRRGRTDTQYF.